These 15 T cell receptor beta chains share one sample of origin, sequenced in a study of a mutant IDH1 vaccine in newly diagnosed glioma. Specified time point: baseline, week 1 (first vaccination visit). Treatment specified: pre-vaccination baseline after standard-of-care therapy. Repertoires were generated with immunoSEQ multiplex PCR, while TCRdb's copy carries only in-frame clones and drops some. The table shows approximately 36,000 clones, with approximately 78% occurring only once. Sample: PBMCs, taken from a glioma patient treated with radiotherapy, temozolomide or both. Receptor source: a man aged 35 to 55 with glioma. Some clones in this sample may be carry-over from other donors' samples.

The chain carries TRBV11-2 and TRBJ2-2, with 8 nucleotides matching TRBD1. V dropped 5 bases and J dropped 4; count of bases not matched to a gene: 12. Germline values: CDR1 SGHAT, CDR2 FQNNGV. This CDR3 has 17 amino acids. CDR3 nucleotides: TGTGCCAGCAGCCTAACTTCAGGGGGCGCAGGCACCGGGGAGCTGTTTTTT. Its translation is CASSLTSGGAGTGELFF.

V and J are TRBV6-5 and TRBJ2-2; D is undetermined. Germline V gene data show CDR1 as MNHEY and CDR2 as SVGAGI. The CDR3 has 14 amino acids. The germline V and J ends were trimmed by 8 bases and 3 bases, with 13 bases remaining between them. CDR3 sequence (DNA): TGTGCCAGCGAAATCAGCCTGCACACCGGGGAGCTGTTTTTT. Translation gives CASEISLHTGELFF.

The DNA for the CDR3 is TGTGCCAGCAGCTTAGCACTCTACGAGCAGTACTTC. It specifies CASSLALYEQYF. The chain combines TRBV7-2 with TRBJ2-7, with D unresolved. Germline V gene lookup returns CDR1 SGHTA and CDR2 FQGNSA. CDR3 size: 12 residues. V was trimmed by 0 bases and J by 3 bases, leaving 3 bases between them.

This chain uses TRBV10-3 with TRBJ2-4, with TRBD1 as a possible D gene (6 bases). Germline V lookup: CDR1 ENHRY, CDR2 SYGVKD. V lost 0 bases and J lost 4, with 10 bases in between. The CDR3 sequence is 15 residues long. The CDR3 here is CAISESQGSKNIQYF. CDR3 nucleotides: TGTGCCATCAGTGAGTCGCAGGGGTCGAAAAACATTCAGTACTTC.

J is TRBJ2-7 and V is TRBV29-1; D not resolved. This CDR3 has 12 amino acids. V was trimmed by 5 bases and J by 2 bases, leaving 10 bases between them. Germline values: CDR1 SQVTM, CDR2 ANQGSEA. This CDR3 is CSVREIPYEQYF. DNA for the CDR3: TGCAGCGTTCGCGAGATCCCCTACGAGCAGTACTTC.

The chain uses TRBV4-3 and TRBJ1-2; D call uncertain. Germline V CDR1 and CDR2: LGHNA, YSLEER. V gave up 0 bases and J gave up 5 bases, with 10 bases separating them. This CDR3 region has 14 residues. The CDR3 spells CASSQERTGYGYTF. Written as DNA, the CDR3 is TGCGCCAGCAGCCAAGAGCGGACCGGATATGGCTACACCTTC.

The chain links TRBV6-5 to TRBJ1-2, with a weak D call TRBD1 (6 bases). This CDR3 has 13 amino acids. CDR1 and CDR2 from the germline V gene are MNHEY and SVGAGI. V lost 6 bases and J 5 bases, leaving 13 bases between the germline ends. In DNA form, the CDR3 reads TGTGCCAGCAGCCTACAGGGTTTGTATGGCTACACCTTC. This codes for CASSLQGLYGYTF.

This clone has a single count. The chain couples TRBV5-1 to TRBJ1-2, with D maybe TRBD1 (5 bases). The germline CDR1 and CDR2 sequences are SGHRS and YFSETQ. Trimming left V 3 bases short and J 8 bases short, with 11 bases between. This CDR3 is built from 12 residues. CDR3 loop: CASSYTGEGYTF. CDR3 bases: TGCGCCAGCAGCTATACGGGGGAAGGCTACACCTTC.

Written as DNA, the CDR3 is TGTGCCAGCAGCCCAGGACAGGGGGCTTCGTATGGCTACACCTTC. Encoded protein: CASSPGQGASYGYTF. The rearrangement uses TRBV7-6 and TRBJ1-2; TRBD1 matches at 11 bases. The V segment lost 5 bases and the J segment 5 bases; nucleotides outside the gene matches: 7. The CDR3 contains 15 residues. CDR1 and CDR2 from the germline V gene are SGHVS and FNYEAQ.

The gene calls are TRBV5-1 and TRBJ1-1; 7 bases agree with TRBD1. Germline CDR1 is SGHRS and CDR2 is YFSETQ. With 3 bases clipped from V and 6 bases from J, the junction kept 11 bases outside the gene matches. The CDR3 sequence is 15 residues long. This CDR3 is CASSSGMTGIAEAFF. The DNA for the CDR3 is TGCGCCAGCAGCTCGGGCATGACAGGGATCGCTGAAGCTTTCTTT.

This sequence joins TRBV4-3 and TRBJ2-1; 10 nucleotides agree with TRBD2. There are 16 residues in the CDR3. Germline V gene data show CDR1 as LGHNA and CDR2 as YSLEER. After removal of 0 bases from V and 6 bases from J, the junction contained 5 bases not matched to a gene. In nucleotides, the CDR3 is TGCGCCAGCAGCCAAGATAGGGGACTAGCGCGCAATGAGCAGTTCTTC. This codes for CASSQDRGLARNEQFF.

The CDR3 DNA sequence: TGTGCCAGCAGCTTGTATATGATCCCTGGGGAGGGATCTGGAAACACCATATATTTT. This sequence encodes CASSLYMIPGEGSGNTIYF. This chain uses TRBV5-5 with TRBJ1-3; unclear D gene. Trimming took off 1 base at V and 1 base at J, with 21 bases between the two ends. Germline CDR1 and CDR2: SGHKS and YYEKEE (reference sequence). The CDR3 runs 19 residues. Combining the CDR3 with reference TRBV5-5 and TRBJ1-3 gives the whole variable domain DAGVTQSPTHLIKTRGQQVTLRCSPISGHKSVSWYQQVLGQGPQFIFQYYEKEERGRGNFPDRFSARQFPNYSSELNVNALLLGDSALYLCASSLYMIPGEGSGNTIYFGEGSWLTVV.

The J gene is TRBJ2-1, the V gene TRBV5-1; TRBD2 matches 8 bases. The germline gives CDR1 SGHRS, CDR2 YFSETQ. J gave up 3 bases and V 4 bases, and 9 bases lay outside the gene matches. CDR3 length equals 16 residues. CDR3 nucleotides: TGCGCCAGCAGCCCGACCGCGGGGGGCTTCTACAATGAGCAGTTCTTC. Amino acids: CASSPTAGGFYNEQFF. Looking up the rest from reference TRBV5-1 and TRBJ2-1 gives the full variable domain: KAGVTQTPRYLIKTRGQQVTLSCSPISGHRSVSWYQQTPGQGLQFLFEYFSETQRNKGNFPGRFSGRQFSNSRSEMNVSTLELGDSALYLCASSPTAGGFYNEQFFGPGTRLTVL.

The chain has TRBV6-5 and TRBJ2-5; the match to TRBD1 covers 7 bases. CDR1 and CDR2 (germline): MNHEY, SVGAGI. This CDR3 has 12 residues. V shed 6 bases, J shed 6 bases, and the junction held 4 bases outside the gene matches. This CDR3 is CASRTGMKTQYF. Here the CDR3 DNA reads TGTGCCAGCAGGACAGGGATGAAGACCCAGTACTTC.

This clone was recorded once. The chain joins TRBV19 to TRBJ2-7; D gene uncertain. The CDR3 length is 12 residues. V lost 2 bases and J lost 4, with 6 bases in between. The germline CDR1 and CDR2 sequences are LNHDA and SQIVND (reference sequence). As DNA, the CDR3 is TGTGCCAGTAGTATATCGGAATACGAGCAGTACTTC. As protein: CASSISEYEQYF.